The 30 T cell receptor beta chains presented below share a single source sample, sequenced in a study of blood T cell repertoires in COVID-19. TCRdb's table, derived via immunoSEQ multiplex PCR, lists solely in-frame clones and lacks some. Here the sample spans 300,000 to 400,000 clones, 85% to 90% being singletons. Sequencing used peripheral blood. The receptors come from a woman between 70 and 85 years old with COVID-19, enrolled during active disease.

The genes are TRBV7-2 and TRBJ2-5; D possibly corresponds to TRBD1 (5 bases). CDR1 and CDR2 from the germline V gene are SGHTA and FQGNSA. V lost 5 bases and J lost 1, with 11 bases in between. The CDR3 runs 14 residues. The CDR3 protein is CASSPGPIQETQYF. CDR3 coding DNA: TGTGCCAGCAGCCCAGGGCCCATCCAAGAGACCCAGTACTTC.

The chain employs TRBV7-9 and TRBJ1-5; 9 bases line up with TRBD1. The V gene end was trimmed by 2 bases and the J gene end by 3 bases; junction bases not matched to a gene: 2. There are 15 residues in the CDR3. Germline V lookup: CDR1 SEHNR, CDR2 FQNEAQ (reference sequence). CDR3 in amino acids: CASSLRDRANQPQHF. The CDR3 bases are TGTGCCAGCAGCTTAAGGGACAGGGCCAATCAGCCCCAGCATTTT.

The CDR3 sequence is CASSLTEGWRTEAFF. CDR3 nucleotides: TGTGCCAGCTCACTTACGGAGGGTTGGAGGACTGAAGCTTTCTTT. V is TRBV18 and J is TRBJ1-1, with D hard to call. The CDR3 spans 15 residues. Germline CDR1 reads KGHSH; CDR2 reads LQKENI. The ends were cut back, 4 bases at V and 5 bases at J, with 17 bases in the middle.

The chain carries TRBV2 and TRBJ2-1; TRBD1 might be the D (5 bases). CDR3 size: 12 residues. Germline loops: CDR1 SNHLY, CDR2 FYNNEI. V lost 5 bases and J 7 bases, leaving 9 bases between the germline ends. The CDR3 DNA sequence: TGTGCCAGCAGTCGCTCAGGGAATGAGCAGTTCTTC. It codes for CASSRSGNEQFF.

This clone occurred once. The J gene is TRBJ1-5, the V gene TRBV30; D unresolved. This CDR3 has 13 residues. Germline-derived CDR1 and CDR2 are GTSNPN and SVGIG (reference sequence). V lost 3 bases and J lost 5, with 11 bases in between. DNA of the CDR3: TGTGCCTGGAGCTTGGGCGGGGATCAGCCCCAGCATTTT. Translated, it gives CAWSLGGDQPQHF.

The J gene is TRBJ2-7, the V gene TRBV6-5, with TRBD1 identical over 9 bases. Germline V CDR1 and CDR2: MNHEY, SVGAGI. The CDR3 has 15 amino acids. Unmatched junction bases numbered 8, after V lost 6 bases and J lost 2 bases. The CDR3: CASSPGQGSTYEQYF. The CDR3 bases are TGTGCCAGCAGCCCGGGACAGGGTAGCACCTACGAGCAGTACTTC.

This clone was observed a few times. The V call is TRBV6-2 or TRBV6-3, the J call TRBJ1-6; D ambiguous. Germline CDR1 and CDR2: MNHEY and SVGEGT. The CDR3 totals 12 residues. The V end was cut by 5 bases, the J end by 9 bases, with 8 bases between. The DNA for the CDR3 is TGTGCCAGCAGTCACATTGGTTCACCCCTCCACTTT. Its translation: CASSHIGSPLHF.

The V gene is TRBV24-1, the J gene TRBJ2-5, with 7 bases fitting TRBD1. Germline lookup yields CDR1 KGHDR and CDR2 SFDVKD. The V and J ends lost 3 bases and 2 bases, in that order; junction bases with no gene match: 8. There are 16 residues in the CDR3. The chain's CDR3 is CATSDPRDSSQETQYF. The CDR3 nucleotides read TGTGCCACCAGTGATCCCAGGGACAGCTCACAAGAGACCCAGTACTTC.

The chain employs TRBV24-1 and TRBJ2-7, with 9 bases aligning to TRBD2. The CDR3 totals 17 residues. V gave up 0 bases and J gave up 4 bases; unmatched junction bases: 9. Germline V gives CDR1 KGHDR, CDR2 SFDVKD. The CDR3 protein is CATSDLSGGGEGYEQYF. The DNA for the CDR3 is TGTGCCACCAGTGATTTGTCCGGCGGGGGGGAAGGGTACGAGCAGTACTTC.

This chain connects TRBV19 to TRBJ1-2; 8 nucleotides align to TRBD1. This CDR3 region has 15 residues. Germline-derived CDR1 and CDR2 are LNHDA and SQIVND (reference sequence). After removal of 3 bases from V and 3 bases from J, the junction contained 6 bases not matched to a gene. The CDR3 DNA reads TGTGCCAGTAGTATCCAGGGGGCATGGGACTATGGCTACACCTTC. This sequence encodes CASSIQGAWDYGYTF. Full variable domain (remainder filled in from reference TRBV19 and TRBJ1-2): DGGITQSPKYLFRKEGQNVTLSCEQNLNHDAMYWYRQDPGQGLRLIYYSQIVNDFQKGDIAEGYSVSREKKESFPLTVTSAQKNPTAFYLCASSIQGAWDYGYTFGSGTRLTVV.

This chain joins TRBV5-1 and TRBJ2-3; 7 bases fit TRBD2. The CDR3 is made up of 15 amino acids. CDR1 is SGHRS, CDR2 YFSETQ, per germline. Germline trimming cut 2 bases from V and 6 bases from J; bases unmatched to any gene: 9. The CDR3 loop is CASSFGGGTGDTQYF. The CDR3 DNA sequence: TGCGCCAGCAGCTTTGGCGGGGGAACGGGGGATACGCAGTATTTT.

In its sample, this clone was seen once. The J gene is TRBJ2-7, the V gene TRBV9; TRBD1 matches at 8 bases. With V trimmed by 2 bases and J by 4 bases, 5 bases remained unmatched. This CDR3 region has 14 residues. Germline values: CDR1 SGDLS, CDR2 YYNGEE. In DNA, the CDR3 is TGTGCCAGCAGCGTGGGGACAGGAATTTACGAGCAGTACTTC. Translation: CASSVGTGIYEQYF.

This rearrangement joins TRBV5-1 to TRBJ1-1; D might be TRBD1 (6 bases). The CDR3 has 14 residues. Between the trimmed V and J ends, which lost 1 base and 4 bases, there was a span of 11 bases. Germline V CDR1 and CDR2: SGHRS, YFSETQ. This CDR3 reads CASSLNRDFTEAFF. CDR3 nucleotide sequence: TGCGCCAGCAGCTTGAACAGGGATTTCACTGAAGCTTTCTTT.

V is TRBV5-4 and J is TRBJ1-4, with 7 bases matching TRBD1. Per the germline V gene, CDR1 is SGHNT and CDR2 is YYREEE (reference sequence). This CDR3 region has 15 residues. V was pared by 5 bases and J by 8 bases, with 12 bases of the junction left unmatched. CDR3 nucleotides: TGTGCCAGCAGTTCTACAGGGGAAGCAGACGAAAAACTGTTTTTT. The encoded protein is CASSSTGEADEKLFF.

As regards this clone: The sample holds other DNA sequences that translate to the same CDR3. The rearrangement uses TRBV28 and TRBJ1-4; the D is unclear. Trimming took off 6 bases at V and 8 bases at J, with 10 bases between the two ends. CDR3 length equals 12 residues. CDR1 MDHEN and CDR2 SYDVKM come from the germline V gene. For the CDR3, the DNA is TGTGCCAGCAGCCTCCGGGGAGAAAAACTGTTTTTT. Its translation is CASSLRGEKLFF.

The chain recombines TRBV6-5 with TRBJ2-3, with 8 bases matching TRBD2. The junction had 7 bases not matched to a gene; V was cut back by 4 bases and J by 4 bases. The germline CDR1 and CDR2 sequences are MNHEY and SVGAGI. The CDR3 contains 15 residues. CDR3 sequence reads: CASSSGTRGSDTQYF. The CDR3 DNA sequence: TGTGCCAGCAGTTCTGGGACTAGAGGGTCAGATACGCAGTATTTT.

The chain recombines TRBV10-2 with TRBJ1-1; 7 bases agree with TRBD1. The CDR3 sequence is 14 residues long. Per germline, CDR1 WSHSY and CDR2 SAAADI. The J segment lost 5 bases and the V segment lost 7 bases, leaving 10 bases of the junction unmatched. CDR3 DNA sequence: TGCGCCAGCACCACCATAAACAGGGGAACTGAAGCTTTCTTT. Protein product: CASTTINRGTEAFF.

V gene TRBV7-2 combines with J gene TRBJ2-3, with D possibly matching TRBD2 (6 bases). Germline V gene sequence: CDR1 SGHTA, CDR2 FQGNSA. Trimming shortened V by 5 bases and J by 1 base, and 13 bases separated the two germline ends. This CDR3 is 15 amino acids long. Written as DNA, the CDR3 is TGTGCCAGCAGCCCGCGGGACTTCCGCACAGATACGCAGTATTTT. Protein product: CASSPRDFRTDTQYF.

This clone showed up just a few times. Distinct nucleotide sequences in the sample also encode this CDR3. The V call is TRBV5-4, the J call TRBJ2-4; weak D call: TRBD1 (6 bases). The V end was cut by 4 bases, the J end by 4 bases, with 12 bases between. The CDR3 length is 14 residues. Germline lookup yields CDR1 SGHNT and CDR2 YYREEE (reference sequence). CDR3 amino acids: CASSPPDRKNIQYF. In DNA form, the CDR3 reads TGTGCCAGCAGCCCCCCGGACAGAAAAAACATTCAGTACTTC.

The sample holds one count of this clone. The chain has TRBV5-1 and TRBJ1-1, with D possibly TRBD1 on 5 matching bases. Germline V gives CDR1 SGHRS, CDR2 YFSETQ. The CDR3 spans 15 residues. The V end lost 1 base, the J end lost 1 base, and 11 bases lay between the germline ends. CDR3 bases: TGCGCCAGCAGCTTGCTCGGCAGGGCGAACACTGAAGCTTTCTTT. Its translation: CASSLLGRANTEAFF.

Only a few counts were recorded for this clone. The chain employs TRBV7-9 and TRBJ2-2; 7 bases match TRBD1. V lost 5 bases to trimming and J lost 4 bases; unmatched junction nucleotides: 7. Germline V gene lookup returns CDR1 SEHNR and CDR2 FQNEAQ (reference sequence). The CDR3 loop spans 15 amino acids. The CDR3 sequence: CASSTRDRGTGELFF. The CDR3 DNA is TGTGCCAGCAGCACCCGGGACAGAGGCACCGGGGAGCTGTTTTTT.

The chain employs TRBV10-3 and TRBJ1-2, with 8 bases identical to TRBD1. This CDR3 comprises 17 residues. The germline V gene has CDR1 ENHRY and CDR2 SYGVKD. J lost 3 bases, V lost 0 bases, and 9 bases had no gene match. CDR3 loop: CAISESSPGGADYGYTF. The CDR3 nucleotides read TGTGCCATCAGTGAGTCCAGCCCAGGGGGCGCGGACTATGGCTACACCTTC.

This chain uses TRBV12-2 with TRBJ2-1; TRBD2, the table's D call, was not compared with the DNA. TRBV12-2 is marked as a pseudogene. CDR3 length: 12 amino acids. CDR3 sequence reads: CASRRILASVIF. Here the CDR3 DNA reads TGTGCAAGTCGTAGAATACTAGCCTCAGTAATCTTC.

J is TRBJ2-7 and V is TRBV24-1, with D uncertain. Germline V gene lookup returns CDR1 KGHDR and CDR2 SFDVKD. The CDR3 runs 13 residues. The V end was cut by 2 bases, the J end by 5 bases, with 9 bases between. CDR3 sequence reads: CATSDSPRNEQYF. In DNA, the CDR3 is TGTGCCACCAGTGATTCCCCTAGGAACGAGCAGTACTTC.

The gene calls are TRBV7-2 and TRBJ1-4; weak D call: TRBD1 (6 bases). This CDR3 spans 15 amino acids. The germline gives CDR1 SGHTA, CDR2 FQGNSA. The V gene lost 5 bases and the J gene lost 0 bases, with 10 bases spanning the gap. The CDR3 DNA reads as TGTGCCAGCAGCCTCAGGGGCCCAACTAATGAAAAACTGTTTTTT. As protein: CASSLRGPTNEKLFF.

The chain is built from TRBV7-2 and TRBJ2-7; 8 nucleotides line up with TRBD2. Germline CDR1 is SGHTA and CDR2 is FQGNSA. The trim removed 2 bases at V and 4 bases at J, leaving 10 bases unmatched. CDR3 size: 16 residues. The CDR3 DNA reads as TGTGCCAGCAGCTTATCGGGGACACTAGCGGCGTACGAGCAGTACTTC. It codes for CASSLSGTLAAYEQYF.

J is TRBJ1-1 and V is TRBV6-5, with 7 bases matching TRBD1. This CDR3 spans 14 amino acids. Germline assignment: CDR1 MNHEY and CDR2 SVGAGI. The trim removed 7 bases at V and 4 bases at J, leaving 9 bases unmatched. CDR3 region: CASTPWGQLTEAFF. CDR3 nucleotides: TGTGCCAGCACCCCATGGGGACAGCTCACTGAAGCTTTCTTT.

The V gene is TRBV11-2, the J gene TRBJ1-1; unclear D gene. The CDR3 sequence is 13 residues long. V was shortened by 3 bases and J by 6 bases, with 11 bases between the two germline ends. Germline V gene lookup returns CDR1 SGHAT and CDR2 FQNNGV. The CDR3 nucleotides are TGTGCCAGCAGCTTTATCCCTATCCCTGAAGCTTTCTTT. Amino acid sequence: CASSFIPIPEAFF.

The chain has TRBV27 and TRBJ1-6; a weak D match, TRBD1 (5 bases). The CDR3 contains 16 residues. Germline V lookup: CDR1 MNHEY, CDR2 SMNVEV (reference sequence). The V gene lost 7 bases and the J gene lost 0 bases, with 13 bases spanning the gap. This chain's CDR3 is CASTGLGGSYNSPLHF. CDR3 bases: TGTGCCAGCACCGGTCTCGGGGGCTCCTATAATTCACCCCTCCACTTT.

This chain uses TRBV7-3 with TRBJ2-6; 7 nucleotides line up with TRBD1. This CDR3 is built from 18 residues. The germline V gene encodes CDR1 SGHTA and CDR2 FQGTGA. Trimming at V came to 5 bases and at J to 0 bases, leaving 10 bases not matched to a gene. The CDR3 is CASSSTGTASSGANVLTF. CDR3 in DNA: TGTGCCAGCAGCAGCACCGGGACAGCGTCCTCTGGGGCCAACGTCCTGACTTTC.